What follows are 26 T cell receptor beta chains derived from one specimen sequenced in a study of a mutant IDH1 vaccine in newly diagnosed glioma. Specified time point: week 47, end of study. Each dose of the vaccine consisted of 300 ug of mutant IDH1 20-mer peptide, with topical imiquimod. This table comes from immunoSEQ multiplex PCR, and its TCRdb copy is limited to in-frame clones, with some not included. The table lists tens of thousands of clones, about 61% of them singletons, with about 4.8% in the top ten. Their antigens are not known. The specimen comprised peripheral blood mononuclear cells (PBMCs), sampled from a glioma patient whose treatment included an IDH1 peptide vaccine. The receptors come from a man aged 40-55 years with glioma. Some clones in this sample may be carry-over from other donors' samples.

This chain links TRBV6-5 with TRBJ2-7; 10 nucleotides agree with TRBD1. Germline lookup yields CDR1 MNHEY and CDR2 SVGAGI. V gave up 7 bases and J gave up 6 bases; unmatched junction bases: 12. The CDR3 is 15 residues long. The CDR3 region is CASKQRQGAFSEQYF. CDR3 DNA: TGTGCCAGCAAACAGAGACAGGGGGCTTTTTCCGAGCAGTACTTC.

The genes are TRBV6-1 and TRBJ2-7; 10 nucleotides align to TRBD1. The CDR3 loop spans 16 amino acids. CDR1 is MNHNS and CDR2 is SASEGT in the germline V gene. Trimming removed 0 bases from V and 4 bases from J; junction bases left unmatched: 6. The CDR3 here is CASSEADADRGYEQYF. The CDR3 nucleotides are TGTGCCAGCAGTGAAGCGGATGCGGACAGGGGGTACGAGCAGTACTTC.

Note on this clone: Sequence at one end of the junction differs from germline and may be a read error. This rearrangement joins TRBV29-1 to TRBJ1-3; D is undetermined. The CDR3 loop spans 12 amino acids. CDR1 is SQVTM and CDR2 is ANQGSEA in the germline V gene. The CDR3 protein is CSVLIAGNTVYF. CDR3 sequence (DNA): TGCAGTGTTTTGATAGCCGGAAACACCGTATATTTT.

The chain employs TRBV7-2 and TRBJ2-5, with 8 bases lining up with TRBD2. Germline CDR1 is SGHTA and CDR2 is FQGNSA. This CDR3 has 14 amino acids. The trim removed 8 bases at V and 7 bases at J, leaving 12 bases unmatched. The CDR3 reads CASGAGGGVGTQYF. The CDR3 nucleotides are TGTGCCAGCGGCGCCGGGGGGGGCGTAGGGACCCAGTACTTC.

This chain links TRBV27 with TRBJ2-6, with a weak D call TRBD1 (6 bases). This CDR3 comprises 17 residues. Trimming left V 4 bases short and J 4 bases short, with 17 bases between. Per the germline V gene, CDR1 is MNHEY and CDR2 is SMNVEV (reference sequence). CDR3 nucleotide sequence: TGTGCCAGCAGTTCATTACAGGGTTCGAGCGGGGCCAACGTCCTGACTTTC. It yields the protein CASSSLQGSSGANVLTF.

The genes are TRBV7-2 and TRBJ1-5; no definite D call. The V gene's germline CDR1 is SGHTA and CDR2 FQGNSA. CDR3 length: 16 amino acids. The V end was cut by 1 base, the J end by 0 bases, with 10 bases between. CDR3 nucleotide sequence: TGTGCCAGCAGCTTAGTGTCAGCGCATAGCAATCAGCCCCAGCATTTT. Translating gives CASSLVSAHSNQPQHF.

There are a few counts of this clone. V is TRBV27 and J is TRBJ1-5, with no clear D. In germline, CDR1 is MNHEY, CDR2 SMNVEV (reference sequence). V was pared by 3 bases and J by 3 bases, with 6 bases between. The CDR3 consists of 13 residues. DNA for the CDR3: TGTGCCAGCAGTTTTCAGCACAATCAGCCCCAGCATTTT. This translates into CASSFQHNQPQHF.

This clone came up a few times. The chain is built from TRBV6-1 and TRBJ1-1; the D is unclear. Trimming took off 9 bases at V and 4 bases at J, with 12 bases between the two ends. The germline gives CDR1 MNHNS, CDR2 SASEGT. The CDR3 contains 12 residues. The CDR3 DNA reads as TGTGCCAGTGGATGGTATGGCACTGAAGCTTTCTTT. Translating gives CASGWYGTEAFF.

This rearrangement joins TRBV4-2 to TRBJ2-5; D is ambiguous. The germline gives CDR1 LGHNA, CDR2 YNFKEQ. The CDR3 has 12 amino acids. Trimming cost V 0 bases and J 5 bases, with 4 bases left between them. Written as DNA, the CDR3 is TGTGCCAGCAGCCAAGAGCGTGAGACCCAGTACTTC. Residues: CASSQERETQYF.

The rearrangement links TRBV10-3 to TRBJ1-4; D perhaps matches TRBD1 (5 bases). This CDR3 is built from 14 residues. V was trimmed by 3 bases and J by 7 bases, leaving 12 bases between them. Per germline, CDR1 ENHRY and CDR2 SYGVKD. CDR3 protein: CAISDSGRAEKLFF. CDR3 nucleotides: TGTGCCATCAGTGATTCAGGCAGGGCTGAAAAACTGTTTTTT.

The chain is built from TRBV4-2 and TRBJ2-2; D unclear. Germline CDR1 reads LGHNA; CDR2 reads YNFKEQ. The CDR3 is 13 residues long. The V gene lost 0 bases and the J gene lost 7 bases, with 6 bases spanning the gap. CDR3 in amino acids: CASSQDWGGELFF. Written as DNA, the CDR3 is TGTGCCAGCAGCCAAGATTGGGGCGGGGAGCTGTTTTTT.

J is TRBJ1-2 and V is TRBV30; maybe TRBD1 (6 bases). The germline V and J ends were trimmed by 7 bases and 6 bases, with 24 bases remaining between them. This CDR3 is 15 amino acids long. CDR1 GTSNPN and CDR2 SVGIG come from the germline V gene (reference sequence). The CDR3 sequence: CALRAGALPGNGYTF. Here the CDR3 DNA reads TGTGCCTTAAGGGCAGGGGCCCTCCCAGGGAATGGCTACACCTTC.

The count of this clone is one. The V and J genes are TRBV9 and TRBJ1-1; maybe TRBD1 (6 bases). The germline CDR1 and CDR2 sequences are SGDLS and YYNGEE. The V end lost 3 bases, the J end lost 1 base, and 10 bases lay between the germline ends. CDR3 length: 14 residues. The CDR3 DNA is TGTGCCAGCAGCGGACAGGTCTCGAACACTGAAGCTTTCTTT. Amino acid sequence: CASSGQVSNTEAFF.

The chain has TRBV30 and TRBJ2-5; 7 bases match TRBD1. J lost 2 bases, V lost 0 bases, and 6 bases had no gene match. CDR1 is GTSNPN and CDR2 is SVGIG in the germline V gene (reference sequence). The CDR3 has 15 residues. CDR3 bases: TGTGCCTGGAGTGTACGTGTGGGACAGCAAGAGACCCAGTACTTC. This sequence encodes CAWSVRVGQQETQYF.

This sequence joins TRBV15 and TRBJ2-6; the D gene is possibly TRBD2 (6 bases). Germline CDR1 reads LNHNV; CDR2 reads YYDKDF (reference sequence). CDR3 size: 18 residues. Trimming pared 5 bases from V and 4 bases from J, leaving 21 bases between. The CDR3: CATSPPRGRAGGANVLTF. The DNA for the CDR3 is TGTGCCACCAGCCCCCCGCGGGGCAGGGCGGGAGGGGCCAACGTCCTGACTTTC.

This clone was seen a few times. V and J are TRBV6-1 and TRBJ1-1, with D possibly matching TRBD1 (5 bases). V dropped 5 bases and J dropped 8 bases, with 12 bases sitting between them. The length of the CDR3 is 12 residues. Germline V gene lookup returns CDR1 MNHNS and CDR2 SASEGT. The CDR3 here is CASSLERGEAFF. The CDR3 DNA follows: TGTGCCAGCAGTTTAGAGCGGGGGGAAGCTTTCTTT.

In this sample, this clone turned up a few times. V is TRBV5-1 and J is TRBJ1-5, with a tentative D call TRBD1 (5 bases). The length of the CDR3 is 14 residues. V dropped 4 bases and J dropped 1 base, with 9 bases sitting between them. The germline V gene encodes CDR1 SGHRS and CDR2 YFSETQ. As DNA, the CDR3 is TGCGCCAGCAGCCCAGGGCAGAGCAATCAGCCCCAGCATTTT. This codes for CASSPGQSNQPQHF.

This clone has only one observation. In DNA, the CDR3 is TGCGCCAGCAGTGGGGGATGGTCGAACTATGGCTACACCTTC. Its protein is CASSGGWSNYGYTF. The V and J genes are TRBV10-2 and TRBJ1-2; the D is unclear. V lost 4 bases and J 2 bases, leaving 11 bases between the germline ends. Germline CDR1 reads WSHSY; CDR2 reads SAAADI. This CDR3 has 14 residues.

The chain combines TRBV5-1 with TRBJ2-1; 8 positions agree with TRBD2. This CDR3 comprises 15 residues. V lost 0 bases to trimming and J lost 9 bases; unmatched junction nucleotides: 8. Germline V gives CDR1 SGHRS, CDR2 YFSETQ. The CDR3 nucleotides read TGCGCCAGCAGCTTGGTACGGGGGGGCGTAGGTGAGCAGTTCTTC. It yields the protein CASSLVRGGVGEQFF.

The chain recombines TRBV7-8 with TRBJ2-2; 9 bases agree with TRBD1. The length of the CDR3 is 15 residues. V trimming: 6 bases; J trimming: 4 bases; junction bases outside the gene matches: 6. The germline gives CDR1 SGHVS, CDR2 FQNEAQ. CDR3 sequence (DNA): TGTGCCAGCAGGTCCGGGACAGGGAGCACCGGGGAGCTGTTTTTT. It encodes CASRSGTGSTGELFF. Based on the CDR3 plus reference TRBV7-8 and TRBJ2-2, the full variable domain is GAGVSQSPRYKVAKRGQDVALRCDPISGHVSLFWYQQALGQGPEFLTYFQNEAQLDKSGLPSDRFFAERPEGSVSTLKIQRTQQEDSAVYLCASRSGTGSTGELFFGEGSRLTVL.

In its sample, this clone was seen a few times. V usage is TRBV5-8 and J usage is TRBJ1-1; possible D gene TRBD1, 5 bases. This CDR3 comprises 14 residues. Trimming left V 6 bases short and J 5 bases short, with 17 bases between. Per the germline V gene, CDR1 is SGHTS and CDR2 is YDEGEE. The CDR3 protein is CASTRRQIRTEAFF. The DNA of the CDR3 is TGTGCCAGCACCCGCCGACAGATTCGAACTGAAGCTTTCTTT.

The chain has TRBV10-3 and TRBJ1-2; 7 positions match TRBD1. The trim removed 6 bases at V and 4 bases at J, leaving 11 bases unmatched. The germline gives CDR1 ENHRY, CDR2 SYGVKD. The CDR3 runs to 15 residues. The CDR3 region is CAIRGEGALLYGYTF. The DNA of the CDR3 is TGTGCCATCAGGGGGGAGGGGGCGCTCCTCTATGGCTACACCTTC.

This clone occurred many times. The chain recombines TRBV11-2 with TRBJ2-1; D perhaps matches TRBD1 (6 bases). The CDR3 runs to 15 residues. CDR1 is SGHAT, CDR2 FQNNGV, per germline. Trimming stripped 0 bases from V and 6 bases from J, with 12 bases between. The CDR3 nucleotides are TGTGCCAGCAGCTTAGACCTCGAGACAGGCAATGAGCAGTTCTTC. Translated, it gives CASSLDLETGNEQFF. The variable domain in full, with the rest retrieved from reference TRBV11-2 and TRBJ2-1, is EAGVAQSPRYKIIEKRQSVAFWCNPISGHATLYWYQQILGQGPKLLIQFQNNGVVDDSQLPKDRFSAERLKGVDSTLKIQPAKLEDSAVYLCASSLDLETGNEQFFGPGTRLTVL.

The rearrangement uses TRBV6-5 and TRBJ1-4; D is uncertain. CDR1 and CDR2 from the germline V gene are MNHEY and SVGAGI. Trimming pared 6 bases from V and 5 bases from J, leaving 16 bases between. CDR3 length: 15 amino acids. This CDR3 reads CASSRSPLGNEKLFF. DNA of the CDR3: TGTGCCAGCAGCCGCTCTCCATTGGGGAATGAAAAACTGTTTTTT.

The chain couples TRBV7-9 to TRBJ1-5, with D unresolved. Looked up from germline, CDR1 is SEHNR and CDR2 is FQNEAQ (reference sequence). V was pared by 2 bases and J by 8 bases, with 7 bases between. The CDR3 is 12 residues long. The CDR3 nucleotides read TGTGCCAGCAGCTTATCAGCGGAGCCCCAGCATTTT. Its translation: CASSLSAEPQHF.

The rearrangement uses TRBV5-5 and TRBJ2-5; 8 bases are shared with TRBD1. Germline values: CDR1 SGHKS, CDR2 YYEKEE (reference sequence). V dropped 4 bases and J dropped 3; count of bases not matched to a gene: 17. CDR3 length: 18 amino acids. CDR3: CASSPTGQDGASKETQYF. The CDR3 DNA sequence: TGTGCCAGCAGCCCCACGGGACAGGACGGGGCAAGCAAAGAGACCCAGTACTTC. The full variable domain, rest sourced from reference TRBV5-5 and TRBJ2-5, is DAGVTQSPTHLIKTRGQQVTLRCSPISGHKSVSWYQQVLGQGPQFIFQYYEKEERGRGNFPDRFSARQFPNYSSELNVNALLLGDSALYLCASSPTGQDGASKETQYFGPGTRLLVL.